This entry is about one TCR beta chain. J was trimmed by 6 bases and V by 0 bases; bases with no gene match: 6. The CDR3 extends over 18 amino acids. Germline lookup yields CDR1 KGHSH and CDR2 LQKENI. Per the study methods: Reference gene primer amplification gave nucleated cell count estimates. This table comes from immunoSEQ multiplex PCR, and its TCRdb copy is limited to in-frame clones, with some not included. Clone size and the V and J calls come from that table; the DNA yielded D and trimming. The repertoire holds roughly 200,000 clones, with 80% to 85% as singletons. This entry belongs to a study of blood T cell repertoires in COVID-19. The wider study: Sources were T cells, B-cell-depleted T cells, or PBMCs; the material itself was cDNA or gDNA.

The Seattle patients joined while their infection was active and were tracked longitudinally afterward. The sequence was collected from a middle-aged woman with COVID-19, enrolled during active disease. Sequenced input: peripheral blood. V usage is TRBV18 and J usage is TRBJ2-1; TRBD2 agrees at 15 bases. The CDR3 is CASSPPGLAGGMVNEQFF. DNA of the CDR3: TGTGCCAGCTCACCACCGGGACTAGCGGGGGGAATGGTCAATGAGCAGTTCTTC.